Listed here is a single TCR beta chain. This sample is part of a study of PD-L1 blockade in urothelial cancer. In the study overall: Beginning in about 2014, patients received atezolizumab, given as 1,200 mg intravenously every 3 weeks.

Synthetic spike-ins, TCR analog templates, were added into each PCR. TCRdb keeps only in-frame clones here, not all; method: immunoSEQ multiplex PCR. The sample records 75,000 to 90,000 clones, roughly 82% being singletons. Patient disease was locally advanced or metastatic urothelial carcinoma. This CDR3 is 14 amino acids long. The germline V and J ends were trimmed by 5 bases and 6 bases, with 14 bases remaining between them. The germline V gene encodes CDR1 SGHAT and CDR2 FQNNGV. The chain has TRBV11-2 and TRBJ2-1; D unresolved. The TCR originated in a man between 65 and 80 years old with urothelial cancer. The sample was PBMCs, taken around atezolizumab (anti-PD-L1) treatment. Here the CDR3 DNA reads TGTGCCAGCAGCCCCGGGTGGGTAGGCAATGAGCAGTTCTTC. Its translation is CASSPGWVGNEQFF.